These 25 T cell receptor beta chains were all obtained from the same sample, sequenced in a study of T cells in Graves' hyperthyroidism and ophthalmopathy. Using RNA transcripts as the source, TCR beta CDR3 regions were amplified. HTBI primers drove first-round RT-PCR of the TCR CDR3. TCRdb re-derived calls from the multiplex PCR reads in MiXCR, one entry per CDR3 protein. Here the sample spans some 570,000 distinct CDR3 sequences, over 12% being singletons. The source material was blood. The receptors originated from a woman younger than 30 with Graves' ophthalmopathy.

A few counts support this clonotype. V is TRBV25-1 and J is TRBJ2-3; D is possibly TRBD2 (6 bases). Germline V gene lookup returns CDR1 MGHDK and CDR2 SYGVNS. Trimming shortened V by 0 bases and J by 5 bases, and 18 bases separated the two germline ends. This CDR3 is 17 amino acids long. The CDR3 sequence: CASSEYYLASAQDTQYF. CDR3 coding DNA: TGTGCCAGCAGTGAATATTACCTGGCTAGCGCGCAAGATACGCAGTATTTT.

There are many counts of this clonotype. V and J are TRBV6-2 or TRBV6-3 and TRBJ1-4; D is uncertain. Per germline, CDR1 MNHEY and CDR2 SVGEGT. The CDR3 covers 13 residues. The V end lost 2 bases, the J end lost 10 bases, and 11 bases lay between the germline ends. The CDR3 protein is CASSYRVSGKLFF. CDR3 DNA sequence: TGTGCCAGCAGTTACCGGGTCTCGGGAAAACTGTTTTTT.

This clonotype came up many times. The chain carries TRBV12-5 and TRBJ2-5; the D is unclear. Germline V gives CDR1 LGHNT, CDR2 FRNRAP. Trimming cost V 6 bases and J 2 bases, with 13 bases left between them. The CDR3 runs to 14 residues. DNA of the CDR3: TGTGCTAGTGGCTCGTTTCAGGTTCAAGAGACCCAGTACTTC. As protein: CASGSFQVQETQYF.

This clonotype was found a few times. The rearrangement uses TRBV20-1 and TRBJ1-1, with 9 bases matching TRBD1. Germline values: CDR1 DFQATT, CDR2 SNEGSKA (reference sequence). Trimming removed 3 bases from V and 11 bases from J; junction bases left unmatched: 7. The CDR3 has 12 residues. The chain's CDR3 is CSASRDREDAFF. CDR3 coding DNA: TGCAGTGCTAGCCGGGACAGGGAAGATGCTTTCTTT.

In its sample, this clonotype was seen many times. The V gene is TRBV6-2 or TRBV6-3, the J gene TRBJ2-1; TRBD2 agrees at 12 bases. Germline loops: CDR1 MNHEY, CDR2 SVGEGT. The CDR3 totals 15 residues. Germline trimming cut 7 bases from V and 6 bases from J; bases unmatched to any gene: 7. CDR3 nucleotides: TGTGCCAGCACCGCGGGACTAGCGGGTCGCAATGAGCAGTTCTTC. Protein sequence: CASTAGLAGRNEQFF.

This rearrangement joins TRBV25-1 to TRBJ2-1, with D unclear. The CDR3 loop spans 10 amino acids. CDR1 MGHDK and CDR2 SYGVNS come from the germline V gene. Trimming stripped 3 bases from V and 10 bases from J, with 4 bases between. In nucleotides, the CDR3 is TGTGCCAGCAGTGAGGGCGAGCAGTTCTTC. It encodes CASSEGEQFF.

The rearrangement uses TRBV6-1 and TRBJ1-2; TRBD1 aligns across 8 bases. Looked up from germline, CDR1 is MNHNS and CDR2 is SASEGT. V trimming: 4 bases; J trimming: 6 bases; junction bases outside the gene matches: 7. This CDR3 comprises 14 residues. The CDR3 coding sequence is TGTGCCAGCAGTGTCCTGGACAGGGTACATGGCTACACCTTC. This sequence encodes CASSVLDRVHGYTF.

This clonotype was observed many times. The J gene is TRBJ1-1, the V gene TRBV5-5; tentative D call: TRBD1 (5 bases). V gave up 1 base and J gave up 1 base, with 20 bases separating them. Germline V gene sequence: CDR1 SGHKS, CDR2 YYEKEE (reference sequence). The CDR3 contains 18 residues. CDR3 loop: CASSLMMGGVLGNTEAFF. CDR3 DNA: TGTGCCAGCAGCTTGATGATGGGGGGGGTTTTAGGGAACACTGAAGCTTTCTTT.

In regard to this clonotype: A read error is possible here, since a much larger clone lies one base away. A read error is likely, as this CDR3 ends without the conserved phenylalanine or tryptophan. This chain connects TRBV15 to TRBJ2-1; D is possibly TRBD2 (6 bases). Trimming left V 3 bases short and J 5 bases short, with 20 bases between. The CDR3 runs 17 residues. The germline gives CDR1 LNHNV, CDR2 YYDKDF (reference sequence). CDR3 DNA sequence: TGTGCCACCAGCAGGGAAAGACCGACTAGATTCGACAATGAGCAGTTCCTC. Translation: CATSRERPTRFDNEQFL.

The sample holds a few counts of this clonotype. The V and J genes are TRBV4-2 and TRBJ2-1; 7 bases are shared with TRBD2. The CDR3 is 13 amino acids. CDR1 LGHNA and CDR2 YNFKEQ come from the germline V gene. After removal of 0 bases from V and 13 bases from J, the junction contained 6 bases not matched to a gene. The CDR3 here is CASSQEEGGRQFF. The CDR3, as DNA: TGTGCCAGCAGCCAAGAGGAGGGAGGGCGCCAGTTCTTC.

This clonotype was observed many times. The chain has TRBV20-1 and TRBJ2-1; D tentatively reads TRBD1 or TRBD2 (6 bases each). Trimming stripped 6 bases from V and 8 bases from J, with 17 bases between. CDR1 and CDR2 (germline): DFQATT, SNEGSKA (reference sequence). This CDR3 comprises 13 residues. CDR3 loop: CSAPGASRDEQFF. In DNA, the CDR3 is TGCAGTGCCCCGGGGGCTAGCAGGGATGAGCAGTTCTTC.

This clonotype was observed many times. CDR3 in DNA: TGTGCCAGCAGACCGAACGTGGTGAACACTGAAGCTTTCTTT. This sequence encodes CASRPNVVNTEAFF. V usage is TRBV27 and J usage is TRBJ1-1; D uncertain. CDR3 length equals 14 residues. Between the trimmed V and J ends, which lost 6 bases and 0 bases, there was a span of 11 bases. Germline CDR1 MNHEY, CDR2 SMNVEV (reference sequence).

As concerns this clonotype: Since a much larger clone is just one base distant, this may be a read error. In nucleotides, the CDR3 is TGTGCCAGCAGCTCACAGGGAAAAATGAACACTGAAGCTTTCTTT. It codes for CASSSQGKMNTEAFF. V usage is TRBV2 and J usage is TRBJ1-1; possible D gene TRBD1, 6 bases. The CDR3 runs to 15 residues. Per germline, CDR1 SNHLY and CDR2 FYNNEI. V lost 6 bases and J 0 bases, leaving 14 bases between the germline ends. Supplemented by reference TRBV2 and TRBJ1-1, the full variable domain reads EPEVTQTPSHQVTQMGQEVILRCVPISNHLYFYWYRQILGQKVEFLVSFYNNEISEKSEIFDDQFSVERPDGSNFTLKIRSTKLEDSAMYFCASSSQGKMNTEAFFGQGTRLTVV.

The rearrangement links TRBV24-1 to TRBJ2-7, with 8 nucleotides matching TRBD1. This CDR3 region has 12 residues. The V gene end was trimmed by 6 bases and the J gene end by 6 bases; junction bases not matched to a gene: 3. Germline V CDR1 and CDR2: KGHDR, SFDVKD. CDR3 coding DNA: TGTGCCACCAGTCCGGGACAGGCCGAGCAGTACTTC. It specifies CATSPGQAEQYF.

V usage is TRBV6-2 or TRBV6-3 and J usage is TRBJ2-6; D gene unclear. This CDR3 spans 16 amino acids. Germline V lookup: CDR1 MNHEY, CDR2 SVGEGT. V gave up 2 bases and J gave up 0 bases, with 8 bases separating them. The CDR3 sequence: CASSYSWASGANVLTF. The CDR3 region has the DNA TGTGCCAGCAGTTACAGTTGGGCCTCTGGGGCCAACGTCCTGACTTTC.

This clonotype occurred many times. DNA for the CDR3: TGTGCCAGCAGCCCTGGTCCGGGGGAGTCCTACGAGCAGTACTTC. Translation gives CASSPGPGESYEQYF. V gene TRBV11-2 combines with J gene TRBJ2-7; tentative D call: TRBD2 (6 bases). The germline gives CDR1 SGHAT, CDR2 FQNNGV. Trimming stripped 5 bases from V and 1 base from J, with 15 bases between. The length of the CDR3 is 15 residues.

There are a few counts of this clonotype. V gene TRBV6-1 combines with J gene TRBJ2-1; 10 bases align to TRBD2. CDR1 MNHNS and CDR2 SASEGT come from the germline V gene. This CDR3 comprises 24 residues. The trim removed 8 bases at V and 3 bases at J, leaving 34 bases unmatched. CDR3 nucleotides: TGTGCCAGCTCACTACCCCCCTGGGGAAAACCCCAACACGGACTAGCGGAGAGCTACAATGAGCAGTTCTTC. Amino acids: CASSLPPWGKPQHGLAESYNEQFF.

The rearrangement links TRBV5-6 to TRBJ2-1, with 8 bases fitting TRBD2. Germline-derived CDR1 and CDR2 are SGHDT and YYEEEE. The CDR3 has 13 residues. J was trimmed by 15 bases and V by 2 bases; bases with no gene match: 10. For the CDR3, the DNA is TGTGCCAGCAGCTTACCAGCGGGAGCCGGTCCGTTCTTC. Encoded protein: CASSLPAGAGPFF.

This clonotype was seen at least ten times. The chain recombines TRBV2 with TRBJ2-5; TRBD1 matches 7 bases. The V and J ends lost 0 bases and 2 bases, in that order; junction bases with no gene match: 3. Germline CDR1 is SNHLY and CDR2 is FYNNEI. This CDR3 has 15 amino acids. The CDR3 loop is CASSEAWDSQETQYF. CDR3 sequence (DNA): TGTGCCAGCAGTGAAGCCTGGGACAGTCAAGAGACCCAGTACTTC. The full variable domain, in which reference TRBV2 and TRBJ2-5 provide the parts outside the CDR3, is EPEVTQTPSHQVTQMGQEVILRCVPISNHLYFYWYRQILGQKVEFLVSFYNNEISEKSEIFDDQFSVERPDGSNFTLKIRSTKLEDSAMYFCASSEAWDSQETQYFGPGTRLLVL.

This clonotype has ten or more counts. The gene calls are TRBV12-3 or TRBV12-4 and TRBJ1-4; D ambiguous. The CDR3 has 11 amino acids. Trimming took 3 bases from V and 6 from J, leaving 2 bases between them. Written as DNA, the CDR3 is TGTGCCAGCAGTTTTGATGAAAAACTGTTTTTT. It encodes CASSFDEKLFF.

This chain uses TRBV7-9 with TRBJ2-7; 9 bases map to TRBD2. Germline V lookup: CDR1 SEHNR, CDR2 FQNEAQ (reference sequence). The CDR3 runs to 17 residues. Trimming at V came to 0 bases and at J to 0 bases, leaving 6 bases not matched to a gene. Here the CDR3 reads CASSLAPSGDGSYEQYF. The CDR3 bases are TGTGCCAGCAGCTTAGCCCCTAGCGGGGACGGCTCCTACGAGCAGTACTTC.

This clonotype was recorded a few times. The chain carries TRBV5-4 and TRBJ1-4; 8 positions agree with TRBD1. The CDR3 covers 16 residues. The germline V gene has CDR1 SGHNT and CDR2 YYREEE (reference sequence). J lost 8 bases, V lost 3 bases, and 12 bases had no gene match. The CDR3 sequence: CASSSRGTGPSEKLFF. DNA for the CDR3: TGTGCCAGCAGCTCCCGCGGGACAGGCCCATCCGAAAAACTGTTTTTT. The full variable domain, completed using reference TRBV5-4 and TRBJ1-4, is ETGVTQSPTHLIKTRGQQVTLRCSSQSGHNTVSWYQQALGQGPQFIFQYYREEENGRGNFPPRFSGLQFPNYSSELNVNALELDDSALYLCASSSRGTGPSEKLFFGSGTQLSVL.

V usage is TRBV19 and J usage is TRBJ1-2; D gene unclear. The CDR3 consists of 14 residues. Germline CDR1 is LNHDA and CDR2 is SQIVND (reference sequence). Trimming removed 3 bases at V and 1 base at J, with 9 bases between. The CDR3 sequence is CASSIRSFNYGYTF. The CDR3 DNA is TGTGCCAGTAGTATTCGGTCTTTTAACTATGGCTACACCTTC.

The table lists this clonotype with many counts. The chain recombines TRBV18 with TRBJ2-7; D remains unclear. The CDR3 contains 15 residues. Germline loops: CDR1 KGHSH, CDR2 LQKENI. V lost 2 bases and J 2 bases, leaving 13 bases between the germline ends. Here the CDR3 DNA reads TGTGCCAGCTCACCAGGGGAAAATCGGGCCTACGAGCAGTACTTC. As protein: CASSPGENRAYEQYF.

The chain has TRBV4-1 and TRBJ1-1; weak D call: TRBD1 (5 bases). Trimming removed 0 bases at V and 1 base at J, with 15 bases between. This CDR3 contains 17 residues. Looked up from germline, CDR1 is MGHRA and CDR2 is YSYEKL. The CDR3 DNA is TGCGCCAGCAGCCAAGATCCCCCGGGACTGGGGAACACTGAAGCTTTCTTT. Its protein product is CASSQDPPGLGNTEAFF.